Following are 17 T cell receptor beta chains from one sample sequenced in a study of vaccination effects on CD4 cells after COVID-19. Antigen specificity for these receptors is unknown. Method: immunoSEQ multiplex PCR; TCRdb's copy keeps in-frame clones and lacks some. The sample shows about 63,000 clones, around three quarters of them seen only once. CD4+ T cells specific for antigen were expanded with viral peptide pools by the ViraFEST assay before sequencing. Between days 9 and 10 of culture, CD4+ T cells were separated out. No vaccinee had earlier SARS-CoV-2 infection, and nucleocapsid antibodies were negative. The sample consisted of CD4+ T cells from PBMCs cultured with HCoV-OC43 spike peptides, taken before COVID-19 vaccination. The subset was: HCoV-OC43 spike overlapping peptide pool stimulation. Receptors were obtained from a human donor who received a COVID-19 vaccine.

The V call is TRBV7-3, the J call TRBJ2-5; D might be TRBD1 or TRBD2, each matching 5 bases. V was cut by 0 bases and J by 2 bases, with 28 bases left in between. The CDR3 extends over 21 amino acids. Germline CDR1 is SGHTA and CDR2 is FQGTGA. The CDR3 loop is CASSLTSRLPRGSVEQETQYF. CDR3 nucleotides: TGTGCCAGCAGCTTAACCTCGAGACTACCAAGGGGCTCGGTCGAACAAGAGACCCAGTACTTC. The entire variable domain, with the rest obtained from reference TRBV7-3 and TRBJ2-5, is as follows: GAGVSQTPSNKVTEKGKYVELRCDPISGHTALYWYRQSLGQGPEFLIYFQGTGAADDSGLPNDRFFAVRPEGSVSTLKIQRTERGDSAVYLCASSLTSRLPRGSVEQETQYFGPGTRLLVL.

This clone occurred a few times. J is TRBJ2-1 and V is TRBV9, with a weak D call TRBD1 (6 bases). This CDR3 has 15 residues. Trimming left V 2 bases short and J 7 bases short, with 16 bases between. Germline V gene data show CDR1 as SGDLS and CDR2 as YYNGEE. The CDR3 DNA reads TGTGCCAGCAGCGTCCTTTCCCTAGGGGGAAATGAGCAGTTCTTC. It encodes CASSVLSLGGNEQFF.

V is TRBV7-2 and J is TRBJ2-1; 11 bases fit TRBD1. Losses at the gene ends were 4 bases for V and 7 bases for J; bases not matched to a gene: 6. The CDR3 contains 15 residues. Germline CDR1 SGHTA, CDR2 FQGNSA. The CDR3 loop is CASSSGTGGLNEQFF. CDR3 nucleotides: TGTGCCAGCAGCTCCGGGACAGGGGGGTTGAATGAGCAGTTCTTC.

The V call is TRBV4-3, the J call TRBJ1-3; weak D call: TRBD1 (5 bases). Per germline, CDR1 LGHNA and CDR2 YSLEER. CDR3 length: 16 residues. V was shortened by 4 bases and J by 4 bases, with 17 bases between the two germline ends. The CDR3 here is CASSPRRDQRGNTIYF. CDR3 DNA: TGCGCCAGCAGCCCCAGAAGGGACCAGCGGGGAAACACCATATATTTT.

This chain connects TRBV2 to TRBJ1-1; D is ambiguous. The germline V and J ends were trimmed by 4 bases and 4 bases, with 13 bases remaining between them. This CDR3 contains 14 residues. The germline gives CDR1 SNHLY, CDR2 FYNNEI. CDR3 sequence: CASSVNYDSTEAFF. Written as DNA, the CDR3 is TGTGCCAGCAGTGTGAACTACGACTCCACTGAAGCTTTCTTT. The variable domain in full, completed from reference TRBV2 and TRBJ1-1, reads EPEVTQTPSHQVTQMGQEVILRCVPISNHLYFYWYRQILGQKVEFLVSFYNNEISEKSEIFDDQFSVERPDGSNFTLKIRSTKLEDSAMYFCASSVNYDSTEAFFGQGTRLTVV.

The chain joins TRBV9 to TRBJ1-4; no clear D gene. Germline V gene lookup returns CDR1 SGDLS and CDR2 YYNGEE. This CDR3 is 14 amino acids long. V was trimmed by 3 bases and J by 1 base, leaving 7 bases between them. The CDR3 bases are TGTGCCAGCAGCGCAGGAGTAACTAATGAAAAACTGTTTTTT. Translation: CASSAGVTNEKLFF.

V gene TRBV18 combines with J gene TRBJ1-3; D unresolved. The CDR3 runs to 15 residues. Germline-derived CDR1 and CDR2 are KGHSH and LQKENI. V was trimmed by 6 bases and J by 0 bases, leaving 12 bases between them. The CDR3 DNA reads TGTGCCAGCTCTCCGAGCCCCAGCTCTGGAAACACCATATATTTT. Protein product: CASSPSPSSGNTIYF.

The chain joins TRBV28 to TRBJ1-5; 8 bases fit TRBD1. The germline gives CDR1 MDHEN, CDR2 SYDVKM. V lost 10 bases, J lost 3 bases, and 2 bases stayed unmatched. The CDR3 runs 12 residues. CDR3 residues: CATQGVNQPQHF. DNA of the CDR3: TGTGCCACACAGGGGGTCAATCAGCCCCAGCATTTT.

The rearrangement joins TRBV18 to TRBJ1-6; D not certain. From germline, CDR1 is KGHSH and CDR2 LQKENI. This CDR3 comprises 15 residues. The V end lost 1 base, the J end lost 8 bases, and 12 bases lay between the germline ends. The chain's CDR3 is CASSPQTGRDSPLHF. As DNA, the CDR3 is TGTGCCAGCTCACCACAGACGGGGAGGGATTCACCCCTCCACTTT. Full variable domain (outside the CDR3, taken from reference TRBV18 and TRBJ1-6): NAGVMQNPRHLVRRRGQEARLRCSPMKGHSHVYWYRQLPEEGLKFMVYLQKENIIDESGMPKERFSAEFPKEGPSILRIQQVVRGDSAAYFCASSPQTGRDSPLHFGNGTRLTVT.

This sequence joins TRBV12-5 and TRBJ2-5, with D perhaps matching TRBD2 (5 bases). This CDR3 is built from 13 residues. V dropped 5 bases and J dropped 5 bases, with 12 bases sitting between them. The germline gives CDR1 LGHNT, CDR2 FRNRAP. CDR3 sequence reads: CASGERGGETQYF. As DNA, the CDR3 is TGTGCTAGTGGTGAACGGGGTGGGGAGACCCAGTACTTC.

The J gene is TRBJ1-1, the V gene TRBV7-2; D is undetermined. V lost 3 bases and J lost 5, with 10 bases in between. Germline-derived CDR1 and CDR2 are SGHTA and FQGNSA. There are 13 residues in the CDR3. The CDR3 protein is CASSFDRETEAFF. DNA for the CDR3: TGTGCCAGCAGCTTTGATAGGGAAACTGAAGCTTTCTTT.

This clone was observed a handful of times. Other DNA sequences in the same sample also yield this CDR3. The chain combines TRBV4-1 with TRBJ1-1, with a weak D call TRBD1 (5 bases). This CDR3 region has 13 residues. CDR1 is MGHRA, CDR2 YSYEKL, per germline. V was pared by 0 bases and J by 4 bases, with 6 bases between. The CDR3 sequence is CASSQDRGTEAFF. CDR3 DNA: TGCGCCAGCAGCCAAGATAGGGGCACTGAAGCTTTCTTT.

The rearrangement uses TRBV5-4 and TRBJ2-3; TRBD2 matches 11 bases. V shed 4 bases and J 0 bases; nucleotides not matched to a gene: 10. The CDR3 length is 18 residues. CDR1 is SGHNT and CDR2 is YYREEE in the germline V gene (reference sequence). The CDR3: CASSGGPSGGSSTDTQYF. In DNA form, the CDR3 reads TGTGCCAGCAGCGGCGGTCCTAGCGGGGGGTCTAGCACAGATACGCAGTATTTT.

The chain joins TRBV7-9 to TRBJ1-1; unclear D gene. Trimming removed 4 bases from V and 3 bases from J, with 12 bases in between. The CDR3 has 14 residues. Germline V gives CDR1 SEHNR, CDR2 FQNEAQ (reference sequence). CDR3 sequence reads: CASSSLNTDTEAFF. As DNA, the CDR3 is TGTGCCAGCAGCTCCCTCAATACGGACACTGAAGCTTTCTTT. The full variable domain, its missing parts supplied by reference TRBV7-9 and TRBJ1-1, is DTGVSQNPRHKITKRGQNVTFRCDPISEHNRLYWYRQTLGQGPEFLTYFQNEAQLEKSRLLSDRFSAERPKGSFSTLEIQRTEQGDSAMYLCASSSLNTDTEAFFGQGTRLTVV.

The rearrangement links TRBV19 to TRBJ1-2; 11 bases line up with TRBD1. CDR1 is LNHDA and CDR2 is SQIVND in the germline V gene (reference sequence). The J segment lost 4 bases and the V segment lost 7 bases, leaving 8 bases of the junction unmatched. CDR3 length: 15 residues. The CDR3 loop is CASTTPGTGGYGYTF. The CDR3 bases are TGTGCCAGTACGACTCCCGGGACAGGGGGCTATGGCTACACCTTC.

V is TRBV18 and J is TRBJ1-2; 7 bases line up with TRBD1. V lost 4 bases to trimming and J lost 2 bases; unmatched junction nucleotides: 7. The CDR3 consists of 15 residues. In germline, CDR1 is KGHSH, CDR2 LQKENI. CDR3 bases: TGTGCCAGCTCACTTGACAGGGCTGCCAACTATGGCTACACCTTC. It codes for CASSLDRAANYGYTF.

The chain couples TRBV7-3 to TRBJ2-5; TRBD1 matches at 9 bases. Germline CDR1 and CDR2: SGHTA and FQGTGA. The J segment lost 5 bases and the V segment lost 3 bases, leaving 4 bases of the junction unmatched. This CDR3 comprises 14 residues. The CDR3 DNA sequence: TGTGCCAGCAGCTTTGACAGGGGGTCGGAGACCCAGTACTTC. This translates into CASSFDRGSETQYF.